The 23 T cell receptor beta chains reported below all come from one sample, sequenced in a study of vaccination effects on CD4 cells after COVID-19. Their target antigens are unknown. Libraries were prepared by immunoSEQ multiplex PCR; TCRdb keeps only in-frame clonotypes and omits some of them. The sample yields about 36,000 clones, about three quarters seen once. Viral peptide pools were used in the ViraFEST assay to expand antigen-specific CD4+ T cells, and sequencing came afterward. With 10 days of culture completed, CD4+ T cells were isolated. According to PCR results, the person was infected with SARS-CoV-2 between March and December 2020. The input for sequencing was CD4+ T cells from PBMCs cultured with HCoV-NL63 spike peptides, taken before COVID-19 vaccination. These TCRs come from a human donor who had a prior SARS-CoV-2 infection.

A few counts support this clone. The CDR3 DNA follows: TGTGCCAGCAGCTTAGCATTGGGGGGTAGTAACACTGAAGCTTTCTTT. It specifies CASSLALGGSNTEAFF. This chain links TRBV7-9 with TRBJ1-1, with D maybe TRBD1 (5 bases). V dropped 0 bases and J dropped 2 bases, with 13 bases sitting between them. The CDR3 totals 16 residues. Germline V gene data show CDR1 as SEHNR and CDR2 as FQNEAQ (reference sequence).

V usage is TRBV5-1 and J usage is TRBJ1-6; 8 bases map to TRBD1. V shed 1 base, J shed 0 bases, and the junction held 6 bases outside the gene matches. Germline lookup yields CDR1 SGHRS and CDR2 YFSETQ. This CDR3 comprises 18 residues. CDR3 DNA sequence: TGCGCCAGCAGCTTGAGCTGGGACAGGAGCTCCTATAATTCACCCCTCCACTTT. Translation: CASSLSWDRSSYNSPLHF.

The chain joins TRBV30 to TRBJ2-2; possible D gene TRBD1, 6 bases. There are 17 residues in the CDR3. Trimming stripped 5 bases from V and 2 bases from J, with 21 bases between. Per the germline V gene, CDR1 is GTSNPN and CDR2 is SVGIG (reference sequence). This chain's CDR3 is CAWGKIGTYINTGELFF. As DNA, the CDR3 is TGTGCCTGGGGTAAGATCGGGACATACATTAACACCGGGGAGCTGTTTTTT.

There are a few counts of this clone. The V and J genes are TRBV27 and TRBJ2-7; D is undetermined. The CDR3 runs to 15 residues. V dropped 0 bases and J dropped 2 bases, with 11 bases sitting between them. Germline-derived CDR1 and CDR2 are MNHEY and SMNVEV (reference sequence). CDR3 sequence reads: CASSLSSRIPYEQYF. CDR3 coding DNA: TGTGCCAGCAGTTTATCGTCCCGCATCCCCTACGAGCAGTACTTC.

The rearrangement uses TRBV2 and TRBJ2-1; D gene unclear. The CDR3 covers 13 residues. CDR1 is SNHLY and CDR2 is FYNNEI in the germline V gene. Trimming pared 5 bases from V and 5 bases from J, leaving 10 bases between. CDR3: CASSTTSDNEQFF. CDR3 DNA sequence: TGTGCCAGCAGTACAACCAGCGACAATGAGCAGTTCTTC.

CDR3 loop: CASSALGSRNNEQFF. CDR3 DNA: TGTGCCAGCAGCGCCCTAGGGAGCAGGAACAATGAGCAGTTCTTC. This sequence joins TRBV9 and TRBJ2-1; tentatively, D is TRBD2 (5 bases). The CDR3 runs to 15 residues. CDR1 SGDLS and CDR2 YYNGEE come from the germline V gene. V lost 3 bases, J lost 5 bases, and 15 bases lay in between.

This clone was seen only once. The chain couples TRBV7-3 to TRBJ2-5, with D perhaps TRBD1 (5 bases). This CDR3 comprises 13 residues. Per the germline V gene, CDR1 is SGHTA and CDR2 is FQGTGA. The V end lost 5 bases, the J end lost 5 bases, and 12 bases lay between the germline ends. Here the CDR3 reads CASSPGFMETQYF. The CDR3, as DNA: TGTGCCAGCAGCCCAGGGTTTATGGAGACCCAGTACTTC.

This clone has a handful of counts. This chain uses TRBV7-9 with TRBJ1-3; D is undetermined. V was clipped by 4 bases and J by 4 bases, with 11 bases between them. Germline CDR1 and CDR2: SEHNR and FQNEAQ (reference sequence). CDR3 length: 14 amino acids. CDR3 coding DNA: TGTGCCAGCAGCTCACGGACGGGGGGAAACACCATATATTTT. It yields the protein CASSSRTGGNTIYF.

This clone was recorded a few times. The chain is built from TRBV19 and TRBJ2-2; D is undetermined. Germline V gene sequence: CDR1 LNHDA, CDR2 SQIVND (reference sequence). Trimming took 5 bases from V and 0 from J, leaving 13 bases between them. The CDR3 covers 16 residues. In DNA, the CDR3 is TGTGCCAGTAGTCCCCGAGCCCTTTCGAACACCGGGGAGCTGTTTTTT. Its translation: CASSPRALSNTGELFF.

This chain links TRBV29-1 with TRBJ2-5; TRBD2 is a possible D gene (7 bases). V was cut by 6 bases and J by 7 bases, with 21 bases left in between. CDR3 length equals 14 residues. CDR1 is SQVTM, CDR2 ANQGSEA, per germline. This CDR3 reads CSVDGGTPSLTQYF. The CDR3 DNA reads TGCAGCGTAGACGGGGGGACACCGTCATTGACCCAGTACTTC.

The gene calls are TRBV2 and TRBJ2-3; 10 nucleotides line up with TRBD2. V was clipped by 2 bases and J by 6 bases; unmatched bases: 11. Germline V gene data show CDR1 as SNHLY and CDR2 as FYNNEI. The CDR3 has 17 amino acids. The CDR3 DNA sequence: TGTGCCAGCAGTGAACAGGCTAGCGGGGGCCCCTTGGATACGCAGTATTTT. It yields the protein CASSEQASGGPLDTQYF.

The J gene is TRBJ2-5, the V gene TRBV10-3, with D possibly being TRBD2 (5 bases). V lost 6 bases to trimming and J lost 1 base, with 12 bases between them. The CDR3 runs 14 residues. Germline V gene lookup returns CDR1 ENHRY and CDR2 SYGVKD. CDR3: CAIRAGLSQETQYF. For the CDR3, the DNA is TGTGCCATCAGGGCGGGCTTGAGCCAAGAGACCCAGTACTTC.

The chain combines TRBV7-3 with TRBJ2-3, with TRBD2 identical over 8 bases. Losses at the gene ends were 5 bases for V and 3 bases for J; bases not matched to a gene: 7. Germline V gene lookup returns CDR1 SGHTA and CDR2 FQGTGA. This CDR3 comprises 15 residues. The CDR3 coding sequence is TGTGCCAGCAGCCCCGGGGGGGTGTCGACAGATACGCAGTATTTT. It specifies CASSPGGVSTDTQYF.

The V gene is TRBV7-6, the J gene TRBJ2-5, with D possibly matching TRBD2 (5 bases). CDR1 is SGHVS, CDR2 FNYEAQ, per germline. Trimming pared 1 base from V and 5 bases from J, leaving 20 bases between. The CDR3 length is 17 residues. CDR3 amino acids: CASSLVSGRLSLETQYF. The CDR3 DNA sequence: TGTGCCAGCAGCTTAGTATCGGGCAGACTAAGTCTTGAGACCCAGTACTTC.

This clone was seen only a few times. The V gene is TRBV2, the J gene TRBJ1-2; D perhaps matches TRBD1 (6 bases). V was pared by 4 bases and J by 4 bases, with 13 bases between. CDR1 and CDR2 (germline): SNHLY, FYNNEI. This CDR3 has 14 amino acids. Here the CDR3 DNA reads TGTGCCAGCAGTGTCGAACAGGGAATCTATGGCTACACCTTC. This gives the protein CASSVEQGIYGYTF.

This clone is classed as medium-sized (0.01 to 0.1%). This chain uses TRBV10-3 with TRBJ2-7, with a tentative D call TRBD1 (5 bases). The CDR3 sequence is 11 residues long. Trimming removed 10 bases from V and 5 bases from J, with 12 bases in between. Germline V gene lookup returns CDR1 ENHRY and CDR2 SYGVKD. DNA for the CDR3: TGTGCCACCAGGGATGCGGACGAGCAGTACTTC. Protein product: CATRDADEQYF.

The rearrangement joins TRBV12-3 or TRBV12-4 to TRBJ1-2; TRBD1 matches at 7 bases. The trim removed 1 base at V and 11 bases at J, leaving 7 bases unmatched. This CDR3 is built from 13 residues. The CDR3 region is CASSLVWDSFYTF. CDR3 coding DNA: TGTGCCAGCAGTTTAGTCTGGGACAGCTTTTACACCTTC.

The chain joins TRBV18 to TRBJ1-2, with TRBD1 as a possible D gene (5 bases). V was trimmed by 3 bases and J by 5 bases, leaving 22 bases between them. This CDR3 has 17 amino acids. Looked up from germline, CDR1 is KGHSH and CDR2 is LQKENI. The DNA for the CDR3 is TGTGCCAGCTCACCCGCCCAGGGTGGGAGGGGCTCGTATGGCTACACCTTC. This gives the protein CASSPAQGGRGSYGYTF. Based on the CDR3 plus reference TRBV18 and TRBJ1-2, the full variable domain is NAGVMQNPRHLVRRRGQEARLRCSPMKGHSHVYWYRQLPEEGLKFMVYLQKENIIDESGMPKERFSAEFPKEGPSILRIQQVVRGDSAAYFCASSPAQGGRGSYGYTFGSGTRLTVV.

CDR3 protein: CASRKTGGSTEAFF. In DNA, the CDR3 is TGCGCCAGCAGGAAGACAGGGGGGAGCACTGAAGCTTTCTTT. The chain employs TRBV5-1 and TRBJ1-1, with 9 nucleotides matching TRBD1. V gave up 5 bases and J gave up 4 bases; unmatched junction bases: 6. Germline assignment: CDR1 SGHRS and CDR2 YFSETQ. CDR3 length equals 14 residues.

The gene calls are TRBV5-1 and TRBJ2-7; D perhaps matches TRBD1 (6 bases). The V gene's germline CDR1 is SGHRS and CDR2 YFSETQ. Deletions cut 5 bases from V and 1 base from J, with 13 bases between. The CDR3 spans 14 residues. In DNA form, the CDR3 reads TGCGCCAGCAGACGACAGGTAGAATCCTACGAGCAGTACTTC. It is translated as CASRRQVESYEQYF.

The V call is TRBV3-1 (or the pseudogene TRBV3-2), the J call TRBJ2-5, with D perhaps given as TRBD1 or TRBD2 (5 bases each). Germline-derived CDR1 and CDR2 are LGHDT and YNNKEL (reference sequence). Trimming removed 2 bases from V and 9 bases from J, with 25 bases in between. CDR3 length: 17 amino acids. The CDR3 DNA reads as TGTGCCAGCAGCCAATTACTCGGGACCCCGGACGGTTGGTCCCAGTACTTC. The encoded protein is CASSQLLGTPDGWSQYF.

In DNA, the CDR3 is TGTGCCAGCAGCCGGGGACGGACCCGCACAGATACGCAGTATTTT. Its translation is CASSRGRTRTDTQYF. J is TRBJ2-3 and V is TRBV5-4; D may be TRBD1 or TRBD2 (5 bases each). The germline gives CDR1 SGHNT, CDR2 YYREEE (reference sequence). The CDR3 extends over 15 amino acids. V lost 4 bases, J lost 1 base, and 13 bases lay in between.

This chain joins TRBV12-3 or TRBV12-4 and TRBJ2-1; D call uncertain. The CDR3 has 11 amino acids. V was cut by 5 bases and J by 9 bases, with 8 bases left in between. The CDR3 loop reads CASSRSGEQFF. The CDR3 coding sequence is TGTGCCAGCAGTAGGAGTGGTGAGCAGTTCTTC.